The sequence of this TCR beta chain was determined in a study of T cells in Graves' hyperthyroidism and ophthalmopathy. Notes on the study in general: The majority of expanded thyroid clonotypes above 0.001 also appeared in blood.

Comment on this clonotype: The target antigen is unknown.

There are 12 residues in the CDR3. The V end lost 6 bases, the J end lost 7 bases, and 9 bases lay between the germline ends. Per the germline V gene, CDR1 is MDHEN and CDR2 is SYDVKM. RNA transcripts provided the source from which TCR beta CDR3 regions were amplified. Carried out on the TCR CDR3, a first-round RT-PCR used the HTBI primer set. MiXCR, applied by TCRdb to the multiplex PCR reads, yields one record per CDR3 protein. This table has around 600,000 distinct CDR3 sequences, about 15% appearing once. Ophthalmopathy patients showed a Clinical Activity Score of at least 3, NOSPECS grade of at least 4 and duration under 3 months. Together with thyroid ultrasound, orbital computed tomography, serum thyroxine and TRAb, clinical symptoms were used for diagnoses.

This sequence joins TRBV28 and TRBJ1-4; tentative D call: TRBD1 (6 bases). Sequenced: blood. The sequence was obtained from a woman between 50 and 59 years old with Graves' ophthalmopathy. The CDR3 coding sequence is TGTGCCAGCAGGGGGGACATTGAAAAACTGTTTTTT. Encoded protein: CASRGDIEKLFF.